These 15 T cell receptor beta chains originate from one sample sequenced in a study of naive and memory T cell subsets. General study results and limits: Possibly reflecting memory cells re-expressing CD45RA, a few larger clonotypes occurred in naive repertoires, especially CD8.

These TCRs are of unknown antigen specificity. An equimolar mix of two oligonucleotides served as the beta constant-region primer for TRBC1 and TRBC2. Four rounds of PCR amplified the ligated cDNA using nested alpha and beta constant-region primers plus SP2. One entry per CDR3 protein, called by TCRdb with MiXCR from the UMI-ligation and nested PCR reads. The data contain over 110,000 distinct CDR3 sequences, approximately 21% of them singletons. The sequencing input was naive CD8+ T cells from blood. The source of these receptors is a human donor in good health.

This clonotype was counted once. The chain uses TRBV12-1 and TRBJ2-2; the table's D call, TRBD2, was not checked against the DNA. TRBV12-1 is a recognized pseudogene. CDR3 length: 18 residues. In DNA form, the CDR3 reads TGTGCCAGCAGCCCCAGGACTAGCGGATTACTGAACACCGGGGAGCTGTTTTTT. It yields the protein CASSPRTSGLLNTGELFF.

The rearrangement joins TRBV20-1 to TRBJ1-2; D remains ambiguous. Trimming stripped 4 bases from V and 7 bases from J, with 16 bases between. The CDR3 sequence is 13 residues long. The germline gives CDR1 DFQATT, CDR2 SNEGSKA (reference sequence). As DNA, the CDR3 is TGCAGTGCTATCTCCCCGACTCATGGTGGCTACACCTTC. This codes for CSAISPTHGGYTF.

This clonotype has just a few counts. The V call is TRBV9, the J call TRBJ2-3; 7 nucleotides match TRBD1. Trimming cost V 3 bases and J 14 bases; bases outside gene matches: 9. The CDR3 is 12 residues long. CDR1 SGDLS and CDR2 YYNGEE come from the germline V gene. This CDR3 is CASSDRQGEAYF. As DNA, the CDR3 is TGTGCCAGCAGCGATCGACAGGGAGAAGCGTATTTT.

The rearrangement links TRBV12-3 or TRBV12-4 to TRBJ1-1; possibly TRBD1 for D (5 bases). The V end lost 7 bases, the J end lost 8 bases, and 11 bases lay between the germline ends. The CDR3 sequence is 11 residues long. CDR3 DNA sequence: TGTGCCAGCACACAGGAAGCCGAAGCTTTCTTT. This encodes CASTQEAEAFF.

DNA of the CDR3: TGTGCCAGCAGCCTGGGACAGGGGTTCACAGATACGCAGTATTTT. This codes for CASSLGQGFTDTQYF. V and J are TRBV5-4 and TRBJ2-3, with 10 bases lining up with TRBD1. Germline-derived CDR1 and CDR2 are SGHNT and YYREEE (reference sequence). CDR3 length: 15 residues. The ends lost 4 bases at V and 2 bases at J; junction bases unmatched: 4.

The gene calls are TRBV12-3 or TRBV12-4 and TRBJ2-2; D gene unclear. The CDR3 totals 13 residues. V lost 6 bases, J lost 6 bases, and 11 bases lay in between. The CDR3 is CASSLMVAGELFF. The CDR3 nucleotides are TGTGCCAGCAGCCTCATGGTAGCCGGGGAGCTGTTTTTT.

This clonotype was seen more than once but under ten times. The CDR3, as DNA: TGTGCCAGCAGTTTCCTACTAGCGGGAGTTGAAGACGGGGAGCTGTTTTTT. Amino acid sequence: CASSFLLAGVEDGELFF. The chain combines TRBV12-3 or TRBV12-4 with TRBJ2-2, with TRBD2 matching over 11 bases. This CDR3 contains 17 residues. Trimming at V came to 3 bases and at J to 7 bases, leaving 10 bases not matched to a gene.

This clonotype occurred a few times. The chain is built from TRBV28 and TRBJ2-3; D is uncertain. The CDR3 has 14 residues. V lost 1 base and J 4 bases, leaving 9 bases between the germline ends. Germline V gives CDR1 MDHEN, CDR2 SYDVKM. CDR3 residues: CASSLSGKADTQYF. CDR3 nucleotide sequence: TGTGCCAGCAGTTTATCTGGAAAAGCAGATACGCAGTATTTT.

To note about this clonotype: The junction departs from germline at one end; a sequencing error may be responsible. The chain combines TRBV25-1 with TRBJ2-1; possible D gene TRBD2, 5 bases. The CDR3 sequence is 16 residues long. From germline, CDR1 is MGHDK and CDR2 SYGVNS. In DNA, the CDR3 is TGTGCCAACAGTGAATATTCCGGGGTTTCCTACAATGAGCAGTTCTTC. Its translation: CANSEYSGVSYNEQFF.

The V call is TRBV2, the J call TRBJ1-4; TRBD1 might be the D (5 bases). Trimming stripped 8 bases from V and 7 bases from J, with 20 bases between. The CDR3 sequence is 15 residues long. Germline V gene sequence: CDR1 SNHLY, CDR2 FYNNEI. CDR3 in amino acids: CASLIWGRQSEKLFF. The CDR3 DNA follows: TGTGCCAGCCTCATATGGGGACGACAGTCTGAAAAACTGTTTTTT.

This rearrangement joins TRBV12-3 or TRBV12-4 to TRBJ1-1; D gene ambiguous. CDR3 length: 15 residues. Trimming removed 3 bases at V and 1 base at J, with 12 bases between. CDR3 loop: CASSLGSRWNTEAFF. The CDR3 region has the DNA TGTGCCAGCAGTTTGGGGTCCCGATGGAACACTGAAGCTTTCTTT.

This clonotype has only a few counts. V and J are TRBV9 and TRBJ2-3; D uncertain. Trimming took 2 bases from V and 4 from J, leaving 11 bases between them. CDR3 length equals 14 residues. Germline V lookup: CDR1 SGDLS, CDR2 YYNGEE. The CDR3 nucleotides are TGTGCCAGCAGCGTGGAAGGACCTTCAGATACGCAGTATTTT. It translates to CASSVEGPSDTQYF.

This clonotype was observed once. The J gene is TRBJ2-2, the V gene TRBV2, with unresolved D. Trimming cost V 7 bases and J 1 base, with 10 bases left between them. CDR1 and CDR2 from the germline V gene are SNHLY and FYNNEI. The CDR3 sequence is 14 residues long. The chain's CDR3 is CASISNMNTGELFF. The CDR3 DNA reads TGTGCCAGCATTTCAAATATGAACACCGGGGAGCTGTTTTTT.

The chain couples TRBV27 to TRBJ2-3; D is possibly TRBD2 (6 bases). This CDR3 spans 16 amino acids. In germline, CDR1 is MNHEY, CDR2 SMNVEV (reference sequence). V lost 6 bases and J 3 bases, leaving 19 bases between the germline ends. CDR3 protein: CASRWRREANTDTQYF. CDR3 sequence (DNA): TGTGCCAGCAGGTGGAGGAGGGAAGCGAATACAGATACGCAGTATTTT.

This clonotype has more than one count but fewer than ten. The chain uses TRBV27 and TRBJ2-7; TRBD2 matches at 9 bases. J gave up 7 bases and V 2 bases, and 6 bases lay outside the gene matches. Germline loops: CDR1 MNHEY, CDR2 SMNVEV (reference sequence). This CDR3 contains 14 residues. The CDR3 nucleotides read TGTGCCAGCAGTTTAGTAGCGGGAGATTGGGAGCAGTACTTC. Translation: CASSLVAGDWEQYF.